Shown below are 32 T cell receptor beta chains from a single sample sequenced in a study of T-cell reconstitution after alpha-beta-depleted transplantation in children. During its preparation, the TCRbeta library received unique molecular identifiers. Via MiXCR, TCRdb re-called the PCR reads, giving one row per CDR3 protein. The sample contains 250,000 to 300,000 distinct CDR3 sequences, roughly 11% of which appear only once. This specimen was peripheral blood, taken 180 days after TCRalphabeta/CD19-depleted stem cell transplant. These receptors all stem from a male patient between 2 and 15 years old who had a stem cell transplant for chronic granulomatous disease, so the T cells may come from the graft donor.

This clonotype was detected ten times or more. The CDR3 spells CSARGGRGLATQHF. DNA for the CDR3: TGCAGTGCTAGGGGTGGCCGCGGCCTGGCGACCCAGCATTTT. V usage is TRBV20-1 and J usage is TRBJ1-5, with D unclear. Trimming took off 3 bases at V and 11 bases at J, with 20 bases between the two ends. The CDR3 covers 14 residues. Germline CDR1 is DFQATT and CDR2 is SNEGSKA (reference sequence).

This clonotype was counted many times. The CDR3 reads CSASGGQDGYTF. CDR3 coding DNA: TGCAGTGCTAGTGGGGGGCAGGATGGCTACACCTTC. This rearrangement joins TRBV20-1 to TRBJ1-2; a weak D match, TRBD1 (6 bases). The CDR3 covers 12 residues. Germline CDR1 DFQATT, CDR2 SNEGSKA (reference sequence). The germline V and J ends were trimmed by 3 bases and 6 bases, with 11 bases remaining between them.

Worth noting for this clonotype: This may arise from a read error, as a much more abundant clone is one base away. The chain employs TRBV20-1 and TRBJ1-5, with D maybe TRBD1 (6 bases). Germline-derived CDR1 and CDR2 are DFQATT and SNEGSKA (reference sequence). The CDR3 totals 14 residues. Trimming cost V 6 bases and J 5 bases, with 17 bases left between them. In nucleotides, the CDR3 is TGCAGTGCCAGTACAGGGCTTCGACATCAGCCCCAGCATTTT. Protein: CSASTGLRHQPQHF.

Many counts were recorded for this clonotype. The gene calls are TRBV20-1 and TRBJ2-7; tentative D call: TRBD2 (6 bases). There are 15 residues in the CDR3. Deletions cut 4 bases from V and 0 bases from J, with 16 bases between. The V gene's germline CDR1 is DFQATT and CDR2 SNEGSKA (reference sequence). CDR3 in DNA: TGCAGTGCTATTACCGGGGGAAGGAGCTCCTACGAGCAGTACTTC. It specifies CSAITGGRSSYEQYF.

In its sample, this clonotype was seen many times. The V and J genes are TRBV11-3 and TRBJ2-7; D is uncertain. CDR3 length: 11 amino acids. V gave up 5 bases and J gave up 5 bases, with 7 bases separating them. Germline CDR1 reads SGHNT; CDR2 reads YENEEA. The CDR3 DNA follows: TGTGCCAGCAGCCCAAAGGACGAGCAGTACTTC. The encoded protein is CASSPKDEQYF.

This clonotype showed up many times. The chain combines TRBV10-3 with TRBJ1-4, with D unresolved. The CDR3 is 16 residues long. V lost 4 bases and J 0 bases, leaving 12 bases between the germline ends. The germline CDR1 and CDR2 sequences are ENHRY and SYGVKD. CDR3 in DNA: TGTGCCATCAGTGCCACTCTCAGCGCAACTAATGAAAAACTGTTTTTT. It translates to CAISATLSATNEKLFF.

V gene TRBV15 combines with J gene TRBJ2-1, with 8 bases matching TRBD2. CDR3 length: 15 amino acids. With V trimmed by 8 bases and J by 0 bases, 6 bases remained unmatched. Germline loops: CDR1 LNHNV, CDR2 YYDKDF (reference sequence). In DNA, the CDR3 is TGTGCCACCGGCGGGGGGAGGGCCTCCTACAATGAGCAGTTCTTC. It specifies CATGGGRASYNEQFF. Full variable domain (remainder filled in from reference TRBV15 and TRBJ2-1): DAMVIQNPRYQVTQFGKPVTLSCSQTLNHNVMYWYQQKSSQAPKLLFHYYDKDFNNEADTPDNFQSRRPNTSFCFLDIRSPGLGDTAMYLCATGGGRASYNEQFFGPGTRLTVL.

At least ten counts were recorded for this clonotype. The chain couples TRBV24-1 to TRBJ2-5; 7 positions match TRBD2. J lost 5 bases, V lost 4 bases, and 6 bases had no gene match. The CDR3 runs 14 residues. Per germline, CDR1 KGHDR and CDR2 SFDVKD. CDR3 region: CATSETGRRETQYF. The CDR3 bases are TGTGCCACCAGTGAGACCGGGAGGAGGGAGACCCAGTACTTC.

This clonotype showed up many times. The chain combines TRBV30 with TRBJ2-1; possible D gene TRBD2, 7 bases. CDR3 length: 12 residues. The germline CDR1 and CDR2 sequences are GTSNPN and SVGIG (reference sequence). V lost 5 bases to trimming and J lost 9 bases, with 14 bases between them. The CDR3 DNA sequence: TGTGCCTGGGGACTAGGGGGTACTGAGCAGTTCTTC. It yields the protein CAWGLGGTEQFF.

This clonotype was recorded at least ten times. V usage is TRBV20-1 and J usage is TRBJ2-5; TRBD2 aligns across 12 bases. CDR1 and CDR2 (germline): DFQATT, SNEGSKA (reference sequence). The CDR3 covers 14 residues. V dropped 5 bases and J dropped 4; count of bases not matched to a gene: 5. The CDR3 sequence: CSASTSGGGETQYF. The CDR3 DNA follows: TGCAGTGCTTCGACTAGCGGGGGTGGAGAGACCCAGTACTTC.

This clonotype has ten or more counts. The chain has TRBV12-3 or TRBV12-4 and TRBJ2-1, with 15 bases that match TRBD2. This CDR3 has 18 amino acids. V was clipped by 4 bases and J by 3 bases; unmatched bases: 7. CDR3 amino acids: CASSSGTSGGIFYNEQFF. The CDR3 nucleotides read TGTGCCAGCAGTTCCGGGACTAGCGGGGGGATCTTCTACAATGAGCAGTTCTTC.

V and J are TRBV12-3 or TRBV12-4 and TRBJ2-3; a weak D match, TRBD2 (6 bases). V dropped 4 bases and J dropped 2 bases, with 10 bases sitting between them. The CDR3 spans 14 residues. The CDR3 sequence is CASSSSAPTDTQYF. CDR3 DNA sequence: TGTGCCAGCAGTTCTAGCGCACCCACAGATACGCAGTATTTT.

This clonotype was observed many times. J is TRBJ2-5 and V is TRBV29-1, with 16 bases identical to TRBD2. This CDR3 comprises 20 residues. Germline CDR1 SQVTM, CDR2 ANQGSEA. The J segment lost 3 bases and the V segment lost 3 bases, leaving 16 bases of the junction unmatched. Here the CDR3 reads CSVDGTPGTSGGDDEETQYF. The CDR3 nucleotides read TGCAGCGTTGACGGGACACCCGGGACTAGCGGGGGGGACGACGAAGAGACCCAGTACTTC. Drawing the rest from reference TRBV29-1 and TRBJ2-5, the complete variable domain is SAVISQKPSRDICQRGTSLTIQCQVDSQVTMMFWYRQQPGQSLTLIATANQGSEATYESGFVIDKFPISRPNLTFSTLTVSNMSPEDSSIYLCSVDGTPGTSGGDDEETQYFGPGTRLLVL.

Ten or more counts support this clonotype. The V and J genes are TRBV7-6 and TRBJ2-1, with D possibly being TRBD2 (5 bases). The germline V and J ends were trimmed by 2 bases and 6 bases, with 17 bases remaining between them. CDR1 and CDR2 from the germline V gene are SGHVS and FNYEAQ. There are 16 residues in the CDR3. The CDR3 reads CASSLSGRVPSNEQFF. CDR3 sequence (DNA): TGTGCCAGCAGCTTATCGGGGAGAGTCCCATCCAATGAGCAGTTCTTC.

This clonotype was recorded a few times. The chain links TRBV23-1 to TRBJ2-5; TRBD2 aligns across 7 bases. TRBV23-1 is treated as an ORF (open reading frame) with a function not yet certain. There are 15 residues in the CDR3. Germline trimming cut 3 bases from V and 2 bases from J; bases unmatched to any gene: 6. CDR3 in DNA: TGCGCCAGCAGTCAGCGGGGGACCGAACAAGAGACCCAGTACTTC. Its translation: CASSQRGTEQETQYF.

This clonotype appeared many times. The rearrangement uses TRBV5-1 and TRBJ2-5; 12 bases fit TRBD2. This CDR3 region has 19 residues. Germline CDR1 SGHRS, CDR2 YFSETQ. The junction had 9 bases not matched to a gene; V was cut back by 0 bases and J by 0 bases. Here the CDR3 reads CASSLGLAGGYMDQETQYF. CDR3 DNA sequence: TGCGCCAGCAGCTTGGGGCTAGCGGGAGGGTATATGGACCAAGAGACCCAGTACTTC. Filled out from reference TRBV5-1 and TRBJ2-5, the complete variable domain reads KAGVTQTPRYLIKTRGQQVTLSCSPISGHRSVSWYQQTPGQGLQFLFEYFSETQRNKGNFPGRFSGRQFSNSRSEMNVSTLELGDSALYLCASSLGLAGGYMDQETQYFGPGTRLLVL.

This clonotype was seen at least ten times. The gene calls are TRBV28 and TRBJ2-7; TRBD2 agrees at 10 bases. Trimming removed 1 base from V and 4 bases from J; junction bases left unmatched: 7. This CDR3 has 16 amino acids. CDR1 and CDR2 from the germline V gene are MDHEN and SYDVKM. The CDR3 loop reads CASSLSVGLAAYEQYF. The CDR3 DNA is TGTGCCAGCAGTTTATCGGTTGGACTAGCGGCATACGAGCAGTACTTC.

This clonotype was detected a few times. V usage is TRBV19 and J usage is TRBJ2-3, with 14 bases that match TRBD2. The CDR3 runs to 17 residues. V trimming: 5 bases; J trimming: 6 bases; junction bases outside the gene matches: 10. The V gene's germline CDR1 is LNHDA and CDR2 SQIVND (reference sequence). CDR3 amino acids: CASSPPGLAGGWDTQYF. CDR3 sequence (DNA): TGTGCCAGTAGTCCCCCAGGACTAGCGGGGGGTTGGGATACGCAGTATTTT.

Worth noting for this clonotype: A read error may account for a junction end that differs from germline. The CDR3 here is CASLGEGADYGDTF. CDR3 bases: TGTGCCAGCTTAGGTGAGGGGGCGGACTATGGCGACACCTTC. The rearrangement links TRBV6-1 to TRBJ1-2; TRBD1 agrees at 7 bases. The CDR3 runs 14 residues. In germline, CDR1 is MNHNS, CDR2 SASEGT.

This clonotype appeared many times. The V gene is TRBV7-2, the J gene TRBJ2-3, with 11 bases that match TRBD1. Per germline, CDR1 SGHTA and CDR2 FQGNSA. This CDR3 spans 14 amino acids. After removal of 5 bases from V and 4 bases from J, the junction contained 2 bases not matched to a gene. The CDR3 loop reads CASSRDRGADTQYF. The CDR3 DNA reads as TGTGCCAGCAGCCGGGACAGGGGGGCAGATACGCAGTATTTT.

This clonotype was counted ten times or more. The rearrangement links TRBV10-3 to TRBJ2-7; no firm D call. Germline V gene data show CDR1 as ENHRY and CDR2 as SYGVKD. V lost 2 bases, J lost 3 bases, and 5 bases lay in between. The CDR3 has 12 amino acids. The CDR3 DNA sequence: TGTGCCATCAGTGAGAAGGTCTACGAGCAGTACTTC. Translating it yields CAISEKVYEQYF.

Ten or more counts support this clonotype. The chain links TRBV6-5 to TRBJ1-3; no firm D call. Deletions cut 0 bases from V and 6 bases from J, with 9 bases between. Germline V gives CDR1 MNHEY, CDR2 SVGAGI. The CDR3 sequence is 14 residues long. CDR3 nucleotides: TGTGCCAGCAGTTACTCGAGAAGGGTAAACACCATATATTTT. Its translation: CASSYSRRVNTIYF.

This clonotype was recorded many times. This chain joins TRBV7-3 and TRBJ2-3; 7 nucleotides align to TRBD1. The CDR3 covers 15 residues. The ends lost 2 bases at V and 1 base at J; junction bases unmatched: 3. Germline-derived CDR1 and CDR2 are SGHTA and FQGTGA. In DNA, the CDR3 is TGTGCCAGCAGCTTACAAGGGGGCGGCACAGATACGCAGTATTTT. Translated, it gives CASSLQGGGTDTQYF.

This clonotype was counted many times. The chain couples TRBV11-2 to TRBJ2-3; 8 bases are a match to TRBD2. Per germline, CDR1 SGHAT and CDR2 FQNNGV. With V trimmed by 4 bases and J by 3 bases, 3 bases remained unmatched. The CDR3 totals 14 residues. CDR3 in DNA: TGTGCCAGCAGCTCCGGACTAGCTACAGATACGCAGTATTTT. Protein sequence: CASSSGLATDTQYF.

This clonotype was detected only a few times. The chain carries TRBV12-3 or TRBV12-4 and TRBJ1-4; TRBD1 is a possible D gene (6 bases). V was clipped by 1 base and J by 8 bases, with 14 bases between them. The CDR3 covers 15 residues. The CDR3 DNA reads TGTGCCAGCAGTTTAGAAGGCAGAGGGGGAGAAAAACTGTTTTTT. Its protein is CASSLEGRGGEKLFF.

As concerns this clonotype: This clone may be a read error of a much larger clone one base away. The chain links TRBV12-3 or TRBV12-4 to TRBJ1-1; tentatively, D is TRBD1 (5 bases). This CDR3 comprises 15 residues. V lost 3 bases, J lost 4 bases, and 15 bases lay in between. CDR3 coding DNA: TGTGCCAGCAGTTTCCCGAGAGGGGTGGCCACTGAAGCTTTCTTT. It encodes CASSFPRGVATEAFF.

The chain couples TRBV4-2 to TRBJ1-2; D not certain. V lost 1 base and J lost 3, with 6 bases in between. CDR1 LGHNA and CDR2 YNFKEQ come from the germline V gene. This CDR3 comprises 13 residues. CDR3 region: CASSQGTDYGYTF. CDR3 DNA sequence: TGTGCCAGCAGCCAAGGGACGGACTATGGCTACACCTTC.

This rearrangement joins TRBV6-1 to TRBJ1-2; a weak D match, TRBD1 (5 bases). Germline V lookup: CDR1 MNHNS, CDR2 SASEGT. The CDR3 spans 17 residues. The V end lost 6 bases, the J end lost 1 base, and 21 bases lay between the germline ends. CDR3: CASSPGGSVGRNYGYTF. The CDR3 nucleotides read TGTGCCAGCAGCCCCGGGGGTTCTGTGGGACGTAACTATGGCTACACCTTC.

As to this clonotype: Just one base apart from a much larger clone, this may be a read error. The V call is TRBV7-9, the J call TRBJ2-7, with D perhaps TRBD1 (8 bases). This CDR3 region has 15 residues. Germline assignment: CDR1 SEHNR and CDR2 FQNEAQ (reference sequence). CDR3 residues: CASSTSDRGINEQSF. Here the CDR3 DNA reads TGTGCCAGCAGCACTAGCGACAGGGGTATCAACGAGCAGTCCTTC.

This clonotype has at least ten counts. The CDR3: CASSPDSSYNEQFF. CDR3 DNA: TGTGCCAGCAGCCCCGATAGCTCCTACAATGAGCAGTTCTTC. The rearrangement uses TRBV7-2 and TRBJ2-1; D is ambiguous. Germline V gives CDR1 SGHTA, CDR2 FQGNSA. The CDR3 is 14 amino acids. The germline V and J ends were trimmed by 5 bases and 0 bases, with 8 bases remaining between them. Full variable domain (outside the CDR3, taken from reference TRBV7-2 and TRBJ2-1): GAGVSQSPSNKVTEKGKDVELRCDPISGHTALYWYRQSLGQGLEFLIYFQGNSAPDKSGLPSDRFSAERTGGSVSTLTIQRTQQEDSAVYLCASSPDSSYNEQFFGPGTRLTVL.

This clonotype has at least ten counts. The chain employs TRBV7-2 and TRBJ2-1, with 11 bases identical to TRBD1. V dropped 3 bases and J dropped 10; count of bases not matched to a gene: 8. The CDR3 loop spans 15 amino acids. CDR1 and CDR2 (germline): SGHTA, FQGNSA. The CDR3 DNA sequence: TGTGCCAGCAGCTTTAGGACAGGGGGCTCCTCCGAGCAGTTCTTC. This codes for CASSFRTGGSSEQFF. The whole variable domain, filled in from reference TRBV7-2 and TRBJ2-1, reads GAGVSQSPSNKVTEKGKDVELRCDPISGHTALYWYRQSLGQGLEFLIYFQGNSAPDKSGLPSDRFSAERTGGSVSTLTIQRTQQEDSAVYLCASSFRTGGSSEQFFGPGTRLTVL.

This clonotype has ten or more counts. The J gene is TRBJ2-1, the V gene TRBV7-3; either TRBD1 or TRBD2 may supply D (5 bases each). CDR3 length equals 13 residues. CDR1 is SGHTA and CDR2 is FQGTGA in the germline V gene. V lost 5 bases, J lost 8 bases, and 13 bases lay in between. The CDR3 DNA is TGTGCCAGCAGCGCAATATTGGGGGATGAGCAGTTCTTC. This codes for CASSAILGDEQFF.